A selection of T cell receptor beta chains follows, all from one sample in a study of post-analysis software for immune sequencing data. TCRdb recomputed calls from the PCR reads with MiXCR, one row per CDR3 protein. Here the sample spans hundreds of thousands of distinct CDR3 sequences, just under 30% being singletons. Sample: blood. Receptor source: a girl aged 10 to 17 with multiple sclerosis. Both conserved end residues are part of each CDR3. D genes are given only for firm matches. Only part of the rows carry a size: once, few, many, or a class if the clone is expanded.

v_call	d_call	j_call	clone_size	cdr3_aa	cdr3_nt
TRBV29-1	TRBD2	TRBJ2-7	many	CSVEGGLAGLYEQYF	TGCAGCGTTGAAGGGGGCCTAGCGGGACTCTACGAGCAGTACTTC
TRBV7-2	TRBD2	TRBJ2-1	many	CASSSGVRGGRNEQFF	TGTGCCAGCAGCTCGGGGGTACGGGGGGGCCGCAATGAGCAGTTCTTC
TRBV7-7	NA	TRBJ2-7	few	CASSLSISQERQYF	TGTGCCAGCAGCTTAAGCATATCACAAGAGAGGCAGTACTTC
TRBV6-1	NA	TRBJ2-5	NA	CASNNPRETQYF	TGTGCCAGTAATAATCCCCGGGAGACCCAGTACTTC
TRBV29-1	NA	TRBJ2-1	many	CSVDGAHNEQFF	TGCAGCGTTGACGGGGCCCACAATGAGCAGTTCTTC
TRBV7-9	NA	TRBJ1-1	NA	CASSPRGGQNTEAFF	TGTGCCAGCAGCCCCCGGGGGGGTCAGAACACTGAAGCTTTCTTT
TRBV7-2	TRBD1	TRBJ2-7	many	CASDRGYSYEQYF	TGTGCCTCGGACAGGGGCTATTCCTACGAGCAGTACTTC
TRBV6-1	TRBD1	TRBJ2-1	few	CASTEGQGAANEQFF	TGTGCCAGCACTGAAGGACAGGGGGCTGCGAATGAGCAGTTCTTC
TRBV20-1	TRBD2	TRBJ2-1	few	CSARSRLAGGRYEQFF	TGCAGTGCTAGATCCCGACTAGCGGGAGGGCGGTATGAGCAGTTCTTC
TRBV6-2/TRBV6-3	NA	TRBJ2-6	few	CASRPGHSGANVLTF	TGTGCCAGCAGGCCAGGACATTCTGGGGCCAACGTCCTGACTTTC
TRBV5-1	TRBD1	TRBJ2-2	NA	CASNKDTGASSGELFF	TGCGCCAGCAACAAAGATACAGGGGCCTCCTCCGGGGAGCTGTTTTTT
TRBV9	NA	TRBJ1-4	NA	CASSPETGRNEKLFF	TGTGCCAGCAGCCCCGAGACAGGACGCAATGAAAAACTGTTTTTT
TRBV6-1	NA	TRBJ1-6	NA	CASSELYGRRSPLHF	TGTGCCAGCAGTGAACTTTACGGAAGACGATCACCCCTCCACTTT
TRBV20-1	NA	TRBJ2-5	few	CSARPPGEETQYF	TGCAGTGCCCGTCCTCCAGGGGAAGAGACCCAGTACTTC
TRBV29-1	TRBD2	TRBJ2-5	NA	CSAGGGSRRGETQYF	TGCAGCGCCGGGGGGGGGTCAAGGCGAGGTGAGACCCAGTACTTC
TRBV4-2	TRBD2	TRBJ2-2	few	CASSPMGLADTGELFF	TGTGCCAGCAGCCCAATGGGGCTAGCGGACACCGGGGAGCTGTTTTTT